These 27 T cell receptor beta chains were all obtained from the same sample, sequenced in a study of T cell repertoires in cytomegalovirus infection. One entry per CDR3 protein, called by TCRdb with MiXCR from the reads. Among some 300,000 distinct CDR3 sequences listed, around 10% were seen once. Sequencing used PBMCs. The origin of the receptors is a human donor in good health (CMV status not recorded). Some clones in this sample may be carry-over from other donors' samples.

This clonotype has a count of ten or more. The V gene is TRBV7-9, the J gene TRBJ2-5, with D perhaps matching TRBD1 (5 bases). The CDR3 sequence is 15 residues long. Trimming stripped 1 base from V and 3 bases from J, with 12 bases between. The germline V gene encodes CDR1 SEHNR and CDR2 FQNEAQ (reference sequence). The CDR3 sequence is CASSLGGRPKETQYF. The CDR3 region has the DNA TGTGCCAGCAGCTTAGGGGGCAGACCTAAAGAGACCCAGTACTTC. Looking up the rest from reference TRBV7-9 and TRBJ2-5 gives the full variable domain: DTGVSQNPRHKITKRGQNVTFRCDPISEHNRLYWYRQTLGQGPEFLTYFQNEAQLEKSRLLSDRFSAERPKGSFSTLEIQRTEQGDSAMYLCASSLGGRPKETQYFGPGTRLLVL.

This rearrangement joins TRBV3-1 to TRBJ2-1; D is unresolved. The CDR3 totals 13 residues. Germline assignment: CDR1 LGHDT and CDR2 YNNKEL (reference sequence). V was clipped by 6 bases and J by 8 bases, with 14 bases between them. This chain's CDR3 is CASSQTLRYEQFF. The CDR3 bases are TGTGCCAGCAGTCAAACGCTACGATATGAGCAGTTCTTC.

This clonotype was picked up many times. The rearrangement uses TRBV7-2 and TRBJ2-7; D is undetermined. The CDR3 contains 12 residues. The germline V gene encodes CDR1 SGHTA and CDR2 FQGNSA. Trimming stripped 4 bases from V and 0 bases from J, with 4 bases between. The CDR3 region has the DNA TGTGCCAGCAGCTCTAACTCCTACGAGCAGTACTTC. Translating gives CASSSNSYEQYF.

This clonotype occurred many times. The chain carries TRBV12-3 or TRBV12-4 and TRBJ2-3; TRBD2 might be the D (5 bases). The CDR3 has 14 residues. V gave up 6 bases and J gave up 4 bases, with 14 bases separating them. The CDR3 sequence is CASSRGQKADTQYF. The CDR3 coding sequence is TGTGCCAGCAGCCGCGGGCAGAAGGCAGATACGCAGTATTTT.

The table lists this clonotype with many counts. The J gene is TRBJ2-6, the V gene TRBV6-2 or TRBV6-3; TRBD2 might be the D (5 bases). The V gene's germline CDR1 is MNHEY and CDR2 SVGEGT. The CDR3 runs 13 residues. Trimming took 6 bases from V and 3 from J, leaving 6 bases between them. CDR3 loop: CASRSGGANVLTF. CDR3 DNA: TGTGCCAGCAGAAGCGGTGGGGCCAACGTCCTGACTTTC.

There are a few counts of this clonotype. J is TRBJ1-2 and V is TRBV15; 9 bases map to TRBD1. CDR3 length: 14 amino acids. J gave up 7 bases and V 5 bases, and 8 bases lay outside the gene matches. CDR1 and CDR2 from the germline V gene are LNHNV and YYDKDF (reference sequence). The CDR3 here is CATSSKQGAIGYTF. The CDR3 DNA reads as TGTGCCACCAGCTCCAAACAGGGGGCAATTGGCTACACCTTC.

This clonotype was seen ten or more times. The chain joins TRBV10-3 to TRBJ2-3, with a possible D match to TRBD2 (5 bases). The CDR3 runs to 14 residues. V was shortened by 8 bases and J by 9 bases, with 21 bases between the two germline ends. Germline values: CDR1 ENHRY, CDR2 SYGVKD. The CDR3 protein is CAIFSPGGGSTQYF. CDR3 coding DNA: TGTGCCATCTTCTCACCTGGTGGAGGATCGACGCAGTATTTT.

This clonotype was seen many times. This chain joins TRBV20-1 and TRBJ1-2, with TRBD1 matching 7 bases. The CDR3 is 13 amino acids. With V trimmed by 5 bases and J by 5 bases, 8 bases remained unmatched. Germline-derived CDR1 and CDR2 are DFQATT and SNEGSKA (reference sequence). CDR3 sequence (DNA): TGCAGTGCTGGCCGGGACAGACTTTATGGCTACACCTTC. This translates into CSAGRDRLYGYTF.

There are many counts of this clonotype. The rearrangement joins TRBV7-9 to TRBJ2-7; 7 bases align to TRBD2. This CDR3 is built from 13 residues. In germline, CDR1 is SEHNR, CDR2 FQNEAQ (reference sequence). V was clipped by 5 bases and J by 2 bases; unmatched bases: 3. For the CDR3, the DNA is TGTGCCAGCAGCCACGCGGGGGCCTACGAGCAGTACGTC. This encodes CASSHAGAYEQYV.

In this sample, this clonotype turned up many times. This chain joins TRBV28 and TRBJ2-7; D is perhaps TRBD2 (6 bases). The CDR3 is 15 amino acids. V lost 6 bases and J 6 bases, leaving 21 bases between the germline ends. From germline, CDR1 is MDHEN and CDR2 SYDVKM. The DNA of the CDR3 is TGTGCCAGCAGCCCAACTACGGGGGTTTACCTCGAGCAGTACTTC. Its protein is CASSPTTGVYLEQYF.

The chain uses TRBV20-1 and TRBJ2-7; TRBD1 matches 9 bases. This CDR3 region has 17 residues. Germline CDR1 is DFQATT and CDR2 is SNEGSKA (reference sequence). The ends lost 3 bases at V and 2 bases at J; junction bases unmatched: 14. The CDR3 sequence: CSARSTIRDRAPYEQYV. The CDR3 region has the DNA TGCAGTGCTAGGAGCACTATCCGGGACAGGGCGCCCTACGAGCAGTACGTC.

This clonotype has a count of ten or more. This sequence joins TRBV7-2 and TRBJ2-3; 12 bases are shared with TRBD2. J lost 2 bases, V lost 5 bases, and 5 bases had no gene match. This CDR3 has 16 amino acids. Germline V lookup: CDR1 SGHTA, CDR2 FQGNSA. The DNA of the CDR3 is TGTGCCAGCAGCAAGACTAGCGGGGGAGCCACAGATACGCAGTATTTT. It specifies CASSKTSGGATDTQYF. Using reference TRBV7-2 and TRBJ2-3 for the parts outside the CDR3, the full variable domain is GAGVSQSPSNKVTEKGKDVELRCDPISGHTALYWYRQSLGQGLEFLIYFQGNSAPDKSGLPSDRFSAERTGGSVSTLTIQRTQQEDSAVYLCASSKTSGGATDTQYFGPGTRLTVL.

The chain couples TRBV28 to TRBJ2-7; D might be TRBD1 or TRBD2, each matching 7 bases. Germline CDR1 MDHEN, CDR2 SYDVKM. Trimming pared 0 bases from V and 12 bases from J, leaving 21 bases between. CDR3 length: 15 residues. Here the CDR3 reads CASSLCPGEGQNPYV. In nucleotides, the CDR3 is TGTGCCAGCAGTTTATGCCCAGGGGAGGGACAGAATCCGTACGTC.

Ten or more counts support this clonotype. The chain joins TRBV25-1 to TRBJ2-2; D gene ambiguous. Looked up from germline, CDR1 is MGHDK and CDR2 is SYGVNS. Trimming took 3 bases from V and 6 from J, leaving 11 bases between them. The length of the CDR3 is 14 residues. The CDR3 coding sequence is TGTGCCAGCAGTGATCCCTTCTGGGCCGGGGAGCTGTTTTTT. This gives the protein CASSDPFWAGELFF. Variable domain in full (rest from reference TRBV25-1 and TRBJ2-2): EADIYQTPRYLVIGTGKKITLECSQTMGHDKMYWYQQDPGMELHLIHYSYGVNSTEKGDLSSESTVSRIRTEHFPLTLESARPSHTSQYLCASSDPFWAGELFFGEGSRLTVL.

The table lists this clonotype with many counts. The chain's CDR3 is CASSYGGPNTEAFF. CDR3 nucleotide sequence: TGTGCCAGCAGTTACGGGGGACCGAACACTGAAGCTTTCTTT. The gene calls are TRBV6-2 or TRBV6-3 and TRBJ1-1; D perhaps matches TRBD1 (5 bases). The V and J ends lost 2 bases and 1 base respectively, with 8 bases between them. This CDR3 is 14 amino acids long. The germline CDR1 and CDR2 sequences are MNHEY and SVGEGT.

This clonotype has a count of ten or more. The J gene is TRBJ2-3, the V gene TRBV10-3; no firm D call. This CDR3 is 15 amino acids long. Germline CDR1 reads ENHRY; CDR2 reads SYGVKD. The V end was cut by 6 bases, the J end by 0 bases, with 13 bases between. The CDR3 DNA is TGTGCCATCAGCGCTAAAACACAGAGCACAGATACGCAGTATTTT. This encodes CAISAKTQSTDTQYF.

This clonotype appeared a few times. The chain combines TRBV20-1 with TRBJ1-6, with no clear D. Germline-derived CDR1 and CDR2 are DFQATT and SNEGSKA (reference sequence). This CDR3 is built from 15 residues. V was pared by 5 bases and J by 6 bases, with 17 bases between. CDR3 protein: CSAPPPGRSNSPLHF. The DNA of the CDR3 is TGCAGTGCTCCCCCGCCGGGCCGATCTAATTCACCCCTCCACTTT.

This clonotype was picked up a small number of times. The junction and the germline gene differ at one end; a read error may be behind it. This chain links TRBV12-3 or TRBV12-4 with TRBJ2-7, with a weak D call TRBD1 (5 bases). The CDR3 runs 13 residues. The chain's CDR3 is CASSFGGADWIDF. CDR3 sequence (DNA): TGTGCCAGCAGTTTTGGTGGGGCCGACTGGATTGACTTC.

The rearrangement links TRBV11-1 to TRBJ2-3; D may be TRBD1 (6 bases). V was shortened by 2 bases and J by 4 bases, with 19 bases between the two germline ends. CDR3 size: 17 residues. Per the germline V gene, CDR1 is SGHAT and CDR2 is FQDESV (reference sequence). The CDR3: CASSLMDGQPRADTQYF. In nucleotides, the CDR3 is TGTGCCAGCAGCTTAATGGACGGACAGCCTAGAGCAGATACGCAGTATTTT.

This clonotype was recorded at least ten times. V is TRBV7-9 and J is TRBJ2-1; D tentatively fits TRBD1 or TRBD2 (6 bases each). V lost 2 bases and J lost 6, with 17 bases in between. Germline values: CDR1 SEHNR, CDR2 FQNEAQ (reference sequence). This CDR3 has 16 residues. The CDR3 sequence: CASSLYGGPGLNEQFF. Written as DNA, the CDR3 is TGTGCCAGCAGCTTATATGGGGGGCCAGGTCTCAATGAGCAGTTCTTC. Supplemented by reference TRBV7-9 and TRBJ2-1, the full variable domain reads DTGVSQNPRHKITKRGQNVTFRCDPISEHNRLYWYRQTLGQGPEFLTYFQNEAQLEKSRLLSDRFSAERPKGSFSTLEIQRTEQGDSAMYLCASSLYGGPGLNEQFFGPGTRLTVL.

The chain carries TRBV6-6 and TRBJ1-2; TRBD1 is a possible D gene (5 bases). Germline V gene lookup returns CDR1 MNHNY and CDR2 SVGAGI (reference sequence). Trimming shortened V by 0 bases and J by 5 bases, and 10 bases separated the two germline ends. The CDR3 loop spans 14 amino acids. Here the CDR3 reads CASSYSVRAYGYTF. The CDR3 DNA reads TGTGCCAGCAGTTACTCCGTCAGGGCTTATGGCTACACCTTC.

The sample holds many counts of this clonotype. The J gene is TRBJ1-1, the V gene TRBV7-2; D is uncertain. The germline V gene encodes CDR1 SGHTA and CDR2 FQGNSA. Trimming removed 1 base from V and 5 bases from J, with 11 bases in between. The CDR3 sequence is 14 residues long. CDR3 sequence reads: CASSLGGGLTEAFF. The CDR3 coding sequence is TGTGCCAGCAGCTTAGGGGGTGGCTTGACTGAAGCTTTCTTT.

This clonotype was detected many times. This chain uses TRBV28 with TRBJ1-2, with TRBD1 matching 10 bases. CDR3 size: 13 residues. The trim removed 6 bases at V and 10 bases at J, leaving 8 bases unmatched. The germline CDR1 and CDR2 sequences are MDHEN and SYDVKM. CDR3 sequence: CASRGRDRGHYTF. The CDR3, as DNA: TGTGCCAGCAGAGGACGGGACAGGGGACACTACACCTTC.

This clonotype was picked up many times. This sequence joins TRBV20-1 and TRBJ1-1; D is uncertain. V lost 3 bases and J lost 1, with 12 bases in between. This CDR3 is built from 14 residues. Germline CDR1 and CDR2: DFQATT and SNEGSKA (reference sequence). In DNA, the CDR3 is TGCAGTGCTAGTTCTGATATTCAGAACACTGAAGCTTTCTTT. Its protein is CSASSDIQNTEAFF.

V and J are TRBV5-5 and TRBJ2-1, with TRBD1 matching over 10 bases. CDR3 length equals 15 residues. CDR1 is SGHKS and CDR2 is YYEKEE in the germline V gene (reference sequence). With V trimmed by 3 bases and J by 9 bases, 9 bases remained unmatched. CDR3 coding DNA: TGTGCCAGCAGCTCGACAGGGGGCGCGTCCCTTGAGCAGTTCTTC. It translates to CASSSTGGASLEQFF.

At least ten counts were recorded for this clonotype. The CDR3 region is CAISDREETQYF. CDR3 nucleotide sequence: TGTGCCATCAGTGATCGGGAAGAGACCCAGTACTTC. The chain has TRBV10-3 and TRBJ2-5; unclear D gene. Deletions cut 3 bases from V and 3 bases from J, with 5 bases between. Germline V gene lookup returns CDR1 ENHRY and CDR2 SYGVKD. The CDR3 sequence is 12 residues long.

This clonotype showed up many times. The CDR3 sequence: CASSITRGSASGANVLTF. In DNA, the CDR3 is TGTGCCAGCAGTATAACAAGGGGCTCTGCTTCTGGGGCCAACGTCCTGACTTTC. The V gene is TRBV6-5, the J gene TRBJ2-6; D might be TRBD1 (5 bases). The CDR3 covers 18 residues. From germline, CDR1 is MNHEY and CDR2 SVGAGI. Trimming shortened V by 5 bases and J by 1 base, and 18 bases separated the two germline ends.